This paragraph reports one TCR beta chain. Its antigen is not identified. This specimen belongs to a study of regulatory and conventional T cells in RAG deficiency. Study conclusions and caveats: Omenn syndrome and CID/AS patients had around 100-fold fewer unique Treg TCR beta sequences, versus roughly 10-fold elsewhere.

Conventional CD4+ T cells were sorted from blood as CD25-low CD127-high cells. Germline values: CDR1 SQVTM, CDR2 ANQGSEA. CDR3 size: 13 residues. V shed 3 bases and J shed 8 bases, with 16 bases lying between them. The data were produced by immunoSEQ multiplex PCR, yet TCRdb's version contains in-frame clones alone and is incomplete. The table includes roughly 34,000 clones, about 75% detected once. These records were also assigned to another study, of regulatory T cells. Turning to that study: Primers: 52 TRBV forward and 13 TRBJ reverse.

This chain connects TRBV29-1 to TRBJ1-1; no clear D gene. Sequences were obtained from CD4+ effector T cells sorted from blood. This receptor was identified in a human donor in good health. CDR3 loop: CSVDGAAGLEAFF. The CDR3 DNA follows: TGCAGCGTTGATGGCGCGGCAGGACTAGAAGCTTTCTTT.